A selection of T cell receptor beta chains follows, all from one sample in a study of OX40 agonist ivuxolimab in advanced cancers. The repertoire was sequenced with immunoSEQ multiplex PCR; TCRdb's copy has only in-frame clones and lacks some. The table records fewer than 65,000 clones, roughly nine tenths of them present only once. The sequenced sample was CD4+ or CD8+ T cells sorted from blood, obtained in a trial of the OX40 agonist ivuxolimab. These receptors all stem from an adult with an advanced solid tumor such as melanoma, head and neck, liver or kidney cancer. CDR3s include the opening cysteine and the closing phenylalanine or tryptophan. The D gene is left open where the match is weak. Rows give clone size only sometimes, using once, few, many, or a class for an expanded clone.

j_call	d_call	v_call	clone_size	cdr3_nt	cdr3_aa
TRBJ2-4	-	TRBV5-6	-	TGTGCCAGCAGCCTAAGAAACATTCAGTACTTC	CASSLRNIQYF
TRBJ2-5	-	TRBV6-5	-	TGTGCCAGCAGCGGGGGCTACCAAGAGACCCAGTACTTC	CASSGGYQETQYF
TRBJ2-2	TRBD1	TRBV9	-	TGTGCCAGCAGCCCGACAGGGGGCGCCGTCACCGGGGAGCTGTTTTTT	CASSPTGGAVTGELFF
TRBJ2-3	TRBD1	TRBV10-1	-	TGCGCCAGCAGTAATCAGGGGGTAGGAGATACGCAGTATTTT	CASSNQGVGDTQYF
TRBJ2-7	-	TRBV7-8	-	TGTGCCAGCAGTAATGAAGTAAACTCCTACGAGCAGTACTTC	CASSNEVNSYEQYF
TRBJ1-1	-	TRBV30	few	TGTGCCTGGAGAAGAAGGTGGCCTGAAGCTTTCTTT	CAWRRRWPEAFF
TRBJ1-5	TRBD1	TRBV18	once	TGTGCCAGCTCACCTAACACGGGACAGGGGACTAATCAGCCCCAGCATTTT	CASSPNTGQGTNQPQHF
TRBJ2-1	TRBD2	TRBV19	-	TGTGCCAGTAGTACCTTTAGCGGGGGGGCCCCGATTGAGCAGTTCTTC	CASSTFSGGAPIEQFF
TRBJ1-3	-	TRBV19	-	TGTGCCAGTAGTCTCCGTACCGGAAACACCATATATTTT	CASSLRTGNTIYF
TRBJ2-1	-	TRBV15	-	TGTGCCACCAGCAGAGACGATTTGAGCAGTTCTGTTCGGTCAAATGAGCAGTTCTTC	CATSRDDLSSSVRSNEQFF
TRBJ1-2	TRBD1	TRBV7-2	-	TGTGCCAGCAGCTTAGGGACAGGGGCAACATATGGCTACACCTTC	CASSLGTGATYGYTF
TRBJ2-2	-	TRBV5-4	-	TGTGCCAGCAGCGATGGCAGGGGTAGAACCGGGGAGCTGTTTTTT	CASSDGRGRTGELFF
TRBJ2-3	-	TRBV18	-	TGTGCCAGCTCGCCCACAAGTGGCCCAGATACGCAGTATTTT	CASSPTSGPDTQYF
TRBJ2-1	TRBD2	TRBV2	-	TGTGCCAGCAGTCAAGGGCGGGGGGGGAATTACAATGAGCAGTTCTTC	CASSQGRGGNYNEQFF
TRBJ2-2	-	TRBV11-3	-	TGTGCCAGCAGCTCTTGGACAGCCGACTACACCGGGGAGCTGTTTTTT	CASSSWTADYTGELFF
TRBJ2-1	TRBD2	TRBV19	-	TGTGCCACCTCCCGGGAGGTAAGCTCCTACAATGAGCAGTTCTTC	CATSREVSSYNEQFF
TRBJ2-3	-	TRBV18	-	TGTGCCAGCTCACCAGCGCTCGGAGGGGCAGATACGCAGTATTTT	CASSPALGGADTQYF
TRBJ1-5	-	TRBV6-5	-	TGTGCCAGCAGTTCGAAGGCCGTTCAGCCCCAGCATTTT	CASSSKAVQPQHF
TRBJ1-2	TRBD1	TRBV16	-	TGTGCCAGCAGCCGGTCTGGACAGGGGTATGGCTACACCTTC	CASSRSGQGYGYTF
TRBJ2-1	TRBD1	TRBV6-1	-	TGTGCCAGCAGTTGGACAGGGCTGGATGAGCAGTTCTTC	CASSWTGLDEQFF
TRBJ2-5	-	TRBV27	-	TGTGCCAGCAGTTCCCTCCGGGATTTCCAAGAGACCCAGTACTTC	CASSSLRDFQETQYF
TRBJ2-7	-	TRBV7-8	-	TGTGCCAGCAGCTTAGCGATGGGGGGCGAGCAGTACTTC	CASSLAMGGEQYF
TRBJ1-5	-	TRBV11-2	-	TGTGCCAGCAGCTTGACGGGCGGCCAGCCCCAGCATTTT	CASSLTGGQPQHF
TRBJ1-2	-	TRBV4-2	-	TGTGCCAGCAGCTCCGCCGGCTGGGGGGGCGGCTATGGCTACACCTTC	CASSSAGWGGGYGYTF
TRBJ2-7	-	TRBV9	-	TGTGCCAGCAGCGTTACCGGGACGGACTTCTACGAGCAGTACTTC	CASSVTGTDFYEQYF
TRBJ2-7	TRBD1	TRBV6-5	-	TGTGCCAGCAGTTACGACAGGGTGACCGAGCAGTACTTC	CASSYDRVTEQYF
TRBJ2-2	TRBD2	TRBV4-1	-	TGCGCCAGCAGCCAACCGCGGGGGGGCCCCGGGGAGCTGTTTTTT	CASSQPRGGPGELFF
TRBJ1-1	-	TRBV18	-	TGTGCCAGCTCACCAGAAGAGACTCCCCGAAACACTGAAGCTTTCTTT	CASSPEETPRNTEAFF
TRBJ2-7	-	TRBV29-1	-	TGCAGCGTTGAGTTCAGGGGAGGAACCTACGAGCAGTACTTC	CSVEFRGGTYEQYF
TRBJ1-2	TRBD1	TRBV6-1	once	TGTGCCAGCAGTGAAGTGGAAGGGGGCGCCCGGTATGGCTACACCTTC	CASSEVEGGARYGYTF
TRBJ1-2	-	TRBV11-2	-	TGTGCCAGCAGCGGAGCCTACCCGAATGGCTACACCTTC	CASSGAYPNGYTF
TRBJ2-7	TRBD2	TRBV29-1	-	TGCAGCGTTCGTGGGGGGGACGAGCAGTACTTC	CSVRGGDEQYF
TRBJ1-1	-	TRBV6-5	-	TGTGCCAGCAGTTACACGGAGAGGGCTGAAGCTTTCTTT	CASSYTERAEAFF
TRBJ2-2	TRBD1	TRBV5-6	-	TGTGCCAGCAGCGCGGACAGGGGGACCGGGGAGCTGTTTTTT	CASSADRGTGELFF
TRBJ2-7	-	TRBV19	-	TGTGCCAGTAGTATGAGGGGCCTCGATCTGGAGCAGTACTTC	CASSMRGLDLEQYF
TRBJ1-3	TRBD1	TRBV10-3	-	TGTGCCATCAGTCAGACAGGGGGTTCGGGAAACACCATATATTTT	CAISQTGGSGNTIYF
TRBJ1-1	TRBD1	TRBV6-6	once	TGTGCCAGCAGTTACCGGGACAGGGGGGACACTGAAGCTTTCTTT	CASSYRDRGDTEAFF
TRBJ2-5	TRBD2	TRBV6-1	-	TGTGCCAGCAGTGAATGGGGGACTAGCGGCCTCCAAGAGACCCAGTACTTC	CASSEWGTSGLQETQYF
TRBJ2-1	TRBD2	TRBV7-6	once	TGTGCCAGCAGACTTCGCGGGACTAGCGGGGGGGCAGTCCCCTACAATGAGCAGTTCTTC	CASRLRGTSGGAVPYNEQFF
TRBJ1-6	-	TRBV6-5	-	TGTGCCAGCAGTTACGATCGGGCGAATAATTCACCCCTCCACTTT	CASSYDRANNSPLHF
TRBJ2-7	TRBD2	TRBV11-2	-	TGTGCCAGCAGCTCGCCTAGCGGGGCCTACGAGCAGTACTTC	CASSSPSGAYEQYF
TRBJ1-1	-	TRBV12-5	-	TGTGCTAGTGGTTTGTGGAACACTGAAGCTTTCTTT	CASGLWNTEAFF
TRBJ1-2	-	TRBV7-2	once	TGTGCCAGCAGCTTACCCCCGAACTATGGCTACACCTTC	CASSLPPNYGYTF
TRBJ2-7	TRBD1	TRBV7-9	-	TGTGCCAGCAGCTCATGGGACAGGGGGCTCGAGCAGTACTTC	CASSSWDRGLEQYF
TRBJ2-7	-	TRBV5-4	once	TGTGCCAGCAGCTCCGGTATTAGGGGGGGAGAATTATACGAGCAGTACTTC	CASSSGIRGGELYEQYF
TRBJ2-1	TRBD1	TRBV6-5	-	TGTGCCAGCAGTAAGGACAGGGGGGCGAATGAGCAGTTCTTC	CASSKDRGANEQFF
TRBJ1-4	TRBD1	TRBV5-1	-	TGCGCCAGCAGAGAGACAGGGGCCAATGAAAAACTGTTTTTT	CASRETGANEKLFF
TRBJ2-2	TRBD1	TRBV7-3	-	TGTGCCAGCAGCTTAACCCCGGGACAGGGGTCCGGGGAGCTGTTTTTT	CASSLTPGQGSGELFF
TRBJ1-4	-	TRBV6-1	-	TGTGCCAGTCCCCCCCCAGGGATTAATGAAAAACTGTTTTTT	CASPPPGINEKLFF
TRBJ1-2	-	TRBV6-1	-	TGTGCCATTGGGGTCTCACTTCTTGGCTACACCTTC	CAIGVSLLGYTF
TRBJ1-1	-	TRBV15	few	TGTGCCACCAGCAGCGGACGGCGATGGACTGAAGCTTTCTTT	CATSSGRRWTEAFF
TRBJ1-2	-	TRBV7-9	-	TGTGCCAGCAGCCAGGGGTTCGACTATGGCTACACCTTC	CASSQGFDYGYTF
TRBJ2-3	TRBD2	TRBV6-1	-	TGTGCCAGCAGTGAATGGGCTAGCGGGGGGTACACAGATACGCAGTATTTT	CASSEWASGGYTDTQYF
TRBJ2-7	-	TRBV12-1	-	TGTGCCAGCAGCCCCCTAATGGGGGAAGAGCAGTACTTC	CASSPLMGEEQYF